This T cell receptor (beta chain) was captured by sequencing in a study of T-cell reconstitution after alpha-beta-depleted transplantation in children. It was with unique molecular identifiers that the TCRbeta library was prepared. One entry per CDR3 protein results from TCRdb running MiXCR on the PCR reads. The table records about 540,000 distinct CDR3 sequences, about 16% of them present only once. This TCR derives from a human donor who donated a stem cell graft to a child with acute lymphoblastic leukemia. Here the sequenced sample was PBMCs from the stem cell graft donor, taken from the stem cell graft.

The CDR3 DNA sequence: TGTGCCAGCAGCCCTAGTAGCGTAGCCAAAAACATTCAGTACTTC. It yields the protein CASSPSSVAKNIQYF. The rearrangement joins TRBV12-3 or TRBV12-4 to TRBJ2-4; a weak D match, TRBD2 (5 bases). The length of the CDR3 is 15 residues. Deletions cut 6 bases from V and 0 bases from J, with 12 bases between.